These 25 T cell receptor beta chains were all obtained from the same sample, sequenced in a study of T cells in Graves' hyperthyroidism and ophthalmopathy. TCR beta CDR3 regions were amplified from RNA transcripts. When the TCR CDR3 underwent first-round RT-PCR, the HTBI primer set was used. TCRdb reprocessed the multiplex PCR reads via MiXCR and lists one record per CDR3 protein. The top ten clones hold 7.1% of a sample with approximately 600,000 distinct CDR3 sequences, over 12% of them seen once. The sequenced material came from blood. These receptor sequences come from a young woman with Graves' ophthalmopathy.

This clonotype appeared a few times. The chain couples TRBV5-6 to TRBJ1-1; no reliable D call. The CDR3 has 14 residues. The germline gives CDR1 SGHDT, CDR2 YYEEEE. V dropped 4 bases and J dropped 1 base, with 11 bases sitting between them. CDR3 DNA: TGTGCCAGCAGCCCTGACAACCGGAACACTGAAGCTTTCTTT. It translates to CASSPDNRNTEAFF.

This clonotype was seen many times. The rearrangement joins TRBV7-9 to TRBJ1-5; 9 nucleotides line up with TRBD1. The germline V gene has CDR1 SEHNR and CDR2 FQNEAQ (reference sequence). The J segment lost 4 bases and the V segment lost 5 bases, leaving 6 bases of the junction unmatched. The CDR3 extends over 15 amino acids. Here the CDR3 reads CASSHPGTGNQPQHF. The CDR3 nucleotides read TGTGCCAGCAGCCACCCCGGGACAGGGAATCAGCCCCAGCATTTT.

This clonotype was observed many times. The chain joins TRBV7-8 to TRBJ2-3; weak D call: TRBD1 (5 bases). CDR1 and CDR2 (germline): SGHVS, FQNEAQ. V dropped 1 base and J dropped 0 bases, with 11 bases sitting between them. The CDR3 length is 16 residues. The CDR3 nucleotides are TGTGCCAGCAGCTTAGTCTTGGGGCGGAGCACAGATACGCAGTATTTT. Protein: CASSLVLGRSTDTQYF.

This clonotype was detected many times. V and J are TRBV20-1 and TRBJ2-5, with D perhaps matching TRBD1 or TRBD2 (5 bases each). Germline V gene sequence: CDR1 DFQATT, CDR2 SNEGSKA (reference sequence). The CDR3 contains 13 residues. Trimming removed 2 bases from V and 2 bases from J, with 9 bases in between. The CDR3 sequence is CSARWDLQETQYF. The CDR3 nucleotides read TGCAGTGCTAGATGGGACCTTCAAGAGACCCAGTACTTC.

This clonotype was observed at least ten times. The chain carries TRBV27 and TRBJ2-7; D unclear. The CDR3 runs to 16 residues. Trimming stripped 5 bases from V and 2 bases from J, with 19 bases between. Per germline, CDR1 MNHEY and CDR2 SMNVEV (reference sequence). CDR3 amino acids: CASSPSWLPITYEQYF. In DNA, the CDR3 is TGTGCCAGCAGTCCGTCCTGGTTACCGATAACCTACGAGCAGTACTTC.

There are many counts of this clonotype. This chain uses TRBV3-1 with TRBJ1-2, with 8 bases matching TRBD1. The V segment lost 0 bases and the J segment 8 bases; nucleotides outside the gene matches: 8. The CDR3 has 15 residues. Per the germline V gene, CDR1 is LGHDT and CDR2 is YNNKEL (reference sequence). The CDR3: CASSQDRTGSGGYTF. CDR3 sequence (DNA): TGTGCCAGCAGCCAAGACCGGACAGGGTCGGGCGGCTACACCTTC.

A few counts support this clonotype. The rearrangement joins TRBV30 to TRBJ1-5, with unresolved D. The CDR3 extends over 13 amino acids. Deletions cut 2 bases from V and 3 bases from J, with 8 bases between. The germline V gene encodes CDR1 GTSNPN and CDR2 SVGIG (reference sequence). Written as DNA, the CDR3 is TGTGCCTGGAGTAAGGCGGACAATCAGCCCCAGCATTTT. It yields the protein CAWSKADNQPQHF.

There are many counts of this clonotype. The chain links TRBV6-2 or TRBV6-3 to TRBJ2-3; 7 positions agree with TRBD1. J was trimmed by 0 bases and V by 2 bases; bases with no gene match: 11. The CDR3 runs 18 residues. Germline assignment: CDR1 MNHEY and CDR2 SVGEGT. The CDR3 DNA reads as TGTGCCAGCAGTTACCAGTGGGGACAGCGGATTAGCACAGATACGCAGTATTTT. It codes for CASSYQWGQRISTDTQYF.

This clonotype was recorded at least ten times. This sequence joins TRBV3-1 and TRBJ2-7; TRBD1 aligns across 8 bases. V was clipped by 0 bases and J by 3 bases; unmatched bases: 7. Germline CDR1 reads LGHDT; CDR2 reads YNNKEL (reference sequence). This CDR3 region has 16 residues. The CDR3 protein is CASSQDPGQGIYEQYF. The DNA for the CDR3 is TGTGCCAGCAGCCAAGACCCCGGACAGGGAATCTACGAGCAGTACTTC.

This chain connects TRBV3-1 to TRBJ1-4, with D unclear. Germline values: CDR1 LGHDT, CDR2 YNNKEL (reference sequence). V was pared by 5 bases and J by 4 bases, with 14 bases between. The CDR3 length is 15 residues. The CDR3 protein is CASSFTSGNNEKLFF. Written as DNA, the CDR3 is TGTGCCAGCAGCTTCACCTCGGGGAATAATGAAAAACTGTTTTTT.

Ten or more counts support this clonotype. The chain recombines TRBV28 with TRBJ1-6, with D perhaps matching TRBD1 (6 bases). Trimming removed 8 bases at V and 3 bases at J, with 14 bases between. The CDR3 totals 15 residues. Germline V lookup: CDR1 MDHEN, CDR2 SYDVKM. The CDR3 sequence: CASSGHQRYNSPLHF. The DNA of the CDR3 is TGTGCCAGCTCGGGACACCAGCGCTATAATTCACCCCTCCACTTT. The full variable domain, rest sourced from reference TRBV28 and TRBJ1-6, is DVKVTQSSRYLVKRTGEKVFLECVQDMDHENMFWYRQDPGLGLRLIYFSYDVKMKEKGDIPEGYSVSREKKERFSLILESASTNQTSMYLCASSGHQRYNSPLHFGNGTRLTVT.

This clonotype was observed a handful of times. The chain links TRBV4-1 to TRBJ2-5; 10 nucleotides line up with TRBD2. The CDR3 length is 19 residues. V lost 2 bases to trimming and J lost 2 bases; unmatched junction nucleotides: 14. Per germline, CDR1 MGHRA and CDR2 YSYEKL. The CDR3 nucleotides are TGCGCCAGCAGCCAAACCCCCACTAGCGGGGATGGTTTTCAAGAGACCCAGTACTTC. The encoded protein is CASSQTPTSGDGFQETQYF.

This clonotype was seen many times. This chain links TRBV11-1 with TRBJ2-1, with TRBD2 matching 14 bases. J gave up 1 base and V 5 bases, and 16 bases lay outside the gene matches. This CDR3 has 21 residues. Germline-derived CDR1 and CDR2 are SGHAT and FQDESV (reference sequence). The CDR3 here is CASSHPPGLAGERWSYNEQFF. Written as DNA, the CDR3 is TGTGCCAGCAGCCATCCGCCGGGACTAGCGGGAGAACGATGGTCCTACAATGAGCAGTTCTTC.

With regard to this clonotype: This may be a read error, as it is one base from a much larger clone. The chain uses TRBV12-3 or TRBV12-4 and TRBJ2-1, with a weak D call TRBD2 (6 bases). Trimming stripped 4 bases from V and 12 bases from J, with 19 bases between. This CDR3 has 14 residues. The CDR3 sequence: CASSSGEESGGQFF. The CDR3 DNA is TGTGCCAGCAGTTCCGGGGAGGAATCCGGTGGGCAGTTCTTC.

There are many counts of this clonotype. V is TRBV12-3 or TRBV12-4 and J is TRBJ2-2; D is possibly TRBD2 (6 bases). Trimming shortened V by 3 bases and J by 6 bases, and 14 bases separated the two germline ends. CDR3 size: 15 residues. CDR3 sequence reads: CASSLSQGGAGELFF. CDR3 DNA sequence: TGTGCCAGCAGTTTGAGCCAGGGAGGAGCCGGGGAGCTGTTTTTT.

This clonotype was detected many times. CDR3 amino acids: CASSQVDREQYF. CDR3 nucleotide sequence: TGTGCCAGCAGCCAAGTTGACCGCGAGCAGTACTTC. The chain is built from TRBV3-1 and TRBJ2-7; no clear D. V was trimmed by 1 base and J by 6 bases, leaving 7 bases between them. This CDR3 comprises 12 residues. Germline CDR1 reads LGHDT; CDR2 reads YNNKEL (reference sequence).

This clonotype was seen repeatedly, ten times or more. The chain couples TRBV24-1 to TRBJ2-1, with D tentatively TRBD1 (6 bases). The germline CDR1 and CDR2 sequences are KGHDR and SFDVKD. Deletions cut 5 bases from V and 4 bases from J, with 14 bases between. The CDR3 covers 15 residues. CDR3 sequence: CATSGTDGRYNEQFF. CDR3 in DNA: TGTGCCACCAGTGGGACAGACGGTCGGTACAATGAGCAGTTCTTC.

This clonotype was seen a handful of times. The CDR3 reads CASSFLRGTSGKGDEQFF. The CDR3 DNA follows: TGTGCCAGCAGCTTCTTGAGGGGGACTAGCGGGAAAGGGGATGAGCAGTTCTTC. The chain joins TRBV7-2 to TRBJ2-1; 13 nucleotides line up with TRBD2. The germline gives CDR1 SGHTA, CDR2 FQGNSA. Losses at the gene ends were 3 bases for V and 8 bases for J; bases not matched to a gene: 13. CDR3 size: 18 residues.

Many counts were recorded for this clonotype. The chain couples TRBV28 to TRBJ2-7, with D possibly matching TRBD1 (6 bases). V lost 7 bases and J lost 3, with 13 bases in between. Germline V gives CDR1 MDHEN, CDR2 SYDVKM. CDR3 length: 13 residues. The CDR3, as DNA: TGTGCCAGCACCACGGACAGACACTACGAGCAGTACTTC. Translation gives CASTTDRHYEQYF. The whole variable domain, filled in from reference TRBV28 and TRBJ2-7, reads DVKVTQSSRYLVKRTGEKVFLECVQDMDHENMFWYRQDPGLGLRLIYFSYDVKMKEKGDIPEGYSVSREKKERFSLILESASTNQTSMYLCASTTDRHYEQYFGPGTRLTVT.

This clonotype was detected ten times or more. CDR3 in amino acids: CASSSGQPGDYGYTF. CDR3 nucleotides: TGTGCCAGCAGCTCCGGACAGCCGGGGGACTATGGCTACACCTTC. The V and J genes are TRBV7-9 and TRBJ1-2, with D possibly matching TRBD1 (6 bases). Germline CDR1 reads SEHNR; CDR2 reads FQNEAQ (reference sequence). V lost 4 bases and J 3 bases, leaving 15 bases between the germline ends. CDR3 length: 15 amino acids. Based on the CDR3 plus reference TRBV7-9 and TRBJ1-2, the full variable domain is DTGVSQNPRHKITKRGQNVTFRCDPISEHNRLYWYRQTLGQGPEFLTYFQNEAQLEKSRLLSDRFSAERPKGSFSTLEIQRTEQGDSAMYLCASSSGQPGDYGYTFGSGTRLTVV.

The V gene is TRBV6-1, the J gene TRBJ1-3, with a tentative D call TRBD1 (6 bases). The CDR3 has 15 amino acids. V was trimmed by 6 bases and J by 2 bases, leaving 14 bases between them. Germline values: CDR1 MNHNS, CDR2 SASEGT. The CDR3 sequence is CASRDNRAPGNTIYF. The DNA of the CDR3 is TGTGCCAGCAGGGATAACAGGGCTCCTGGAAACACCATATATTTT.

This clonotype has ten or more counts. This CDR3 reads CASSLPYLARGQETQYF. CDR3 coding DNA: TGTGCCAGCAGCTTGCCGTATTTAGCCAGGGGGCAAGAGACCCAGTACTTC. The V gene is TRBV7-9, the J gene TRBJ2-5; 7 positions match TRBD1. Looked up from germline, CDR1 is SEHNR and CDR2 is FQNEAQ (reference sequence). The CDR3 is made up of 17 amino acids. The V and J ends lost 3 bases and 2 bases, in that order; junction bases with no gene match: 12.

This clonotype was detected ten times or more. V gene TRBV24-1 combines with J gene TRBJ2-5; D ambiguous. The CDR3 length is 16 residues. V was clipped by 1 base and J by 5 bases, with 16 bases between them. Germline CDR1 and CDR2: KGHDR and SFDVKD. The CDR3 is CATSDFGSANRETQYF. Written as DNA, the CDR3 is TGTGCCACCAGTGATTTCGGTTCGGCGAATCGGGAGACCCAGTACTTC.

V usage is TRBV20-1 and J usage is TRBJ2-6, with no clear D. CDR3 length: 17 amino acids. Germline V lookup: CDR1 DFQATT, CDR2 SNEGSKA (reference sequence). The V end was cut by 6 bases, the J end by 0 bases, with 18 bases between. CDR3 amino acids: CSAPDGKGYSGANVLTF. CDR3 sequence (DNA): TGCAGTGCACCCGACGGAAAAGGTTACTCTGGGGCCAACGTCCTGACTTTC.

CDR3 DNA sequence: TGTGCCAGTAGTACCCCCCAAAGGGGGATAGATACGCAGTATTTT. It specifies CASSTPQRGIDTQYF. The chain joins TRBV19 to TRBJ2-3, with D perhaps TRBD1 (6 bases). The V end lost 4 bases, the J end lost 5 bases, and 16 bases lay between the germline ends. The CDR3 has 15 amino acids. CDR1 and CDR2 (germline): LNHDA, SQIVND (reference sequence).